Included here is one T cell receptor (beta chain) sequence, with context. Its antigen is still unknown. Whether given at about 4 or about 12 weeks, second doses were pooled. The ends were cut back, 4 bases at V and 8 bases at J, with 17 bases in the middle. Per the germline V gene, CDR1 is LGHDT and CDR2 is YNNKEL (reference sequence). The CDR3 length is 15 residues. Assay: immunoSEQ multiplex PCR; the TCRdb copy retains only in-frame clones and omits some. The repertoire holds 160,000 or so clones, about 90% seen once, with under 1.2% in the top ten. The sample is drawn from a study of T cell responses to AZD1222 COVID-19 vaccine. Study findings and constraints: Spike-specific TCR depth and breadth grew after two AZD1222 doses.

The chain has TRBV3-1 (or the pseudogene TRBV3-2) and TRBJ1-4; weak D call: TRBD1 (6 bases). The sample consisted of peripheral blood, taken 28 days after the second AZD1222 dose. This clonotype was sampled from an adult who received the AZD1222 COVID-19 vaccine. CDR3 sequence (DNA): TGTGCCAGCAGCCCCGAGGGGGGCGCGAGGGAAAAACTGTTTTTT. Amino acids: CASSPEGGAREKLFF.